The T cell receptor beta chain under discussion was sequenced for a study of beta chain features in type 1 diabetes (dated by TCRdb to 2016 to 2019). For context, the study as a whole: No differences in mean age, gender distribution, total cell number or subset yield were found between patients and healthy donors. In the study, recently diagnosed type 1 diabetes patients and matched healthy donors were compared on the TCRB repertoires of their sorted circulating CD4+ T cell subsets. Regulatory and stem cell-like memory subsets were isolated from only 8 patients and roughly eight healthy donors, whereas naive and central memory subsets came from all 30 or so donors. A total of 85 million to 110 million sorted cells were examined across all samples, and RNA yield correlated strongly with the number of cells per subset. Study-wide findings and limitations: The naive, central memory and regulatory TCRB repertoires appeared to resemble one another more closely among patients than among healthy donors. HLA sub-analyses involved small numbers of individuals, so any influence of HLA type on TCRB rearrangement remained unresolved. PCR might favor shorter templates, but patient and control samples were amplified and corrected together, so any skew would affect both groups equally. Type 1 diabetes patients showed a moderate but significant shortening of TCRB CDR3 length in all four CD4+ subsets. At VDJ recombination sites, patients with type 1 diabetes made fewer insertions and deleted more nucleotides, a pattern implying thymic rearrangement abnormalities. Because cDNA was sequenced instead of genomic DNA, activated cells with high expression could be over-represented, although the groups did not differ in activation or CD3 levels.

This clone was counted between two and nine times. This clone's antigen is unknown. No quality values exist for individual bases; no much larger clone is one base distant. All of the isolated RNA was reverse transcribed with the High Capacity cDNA Reverse Transcription Kit, so expressed TCRB transcripts were sequenced. Deep immunoSEQ sequencing was applied to naive, central memory and regulatory T cell samples, giving an average of roughly 3.5 million total reads per sample. After sorted cells were lysed in RLT buffer, RNA was extracted with DNase-treated RNeasy Micro or Mini kits, with the choice depending on cell number. To prevent cross-contamination, every cell subset was processed on its own, while patient and healthy donor samples were processed together. The immunoSEQ multiplex PCR was used to amplify TCRB sequences from cDNA, yielding 87-bp fragments that span the CDR3 region. Sequencing of the amplicons was performed on the Illumina HiSeq platform. In the source study's methods: Synthetic template baselines were used to correct PCR bias computationally, reads within Hamming distance 2 were collapsed together, and singletons that could not be merged were discarded. Reads were aligned against IMGT to assign V, D and J genes, CDR3 length and insertions or deletions at six rearrangement sites. Clonotype counts were normalized to sorted cell number within each subset before computing true diversity and Gini coefficients with the tcR R package. The overlap coefficient, calculated on TCRB nucleotide sequences, was used to quantify repertoire sharing. TCRdb stores this immuneACCESS table with in-frame sequences only. Part of the clones is absent; in the studies checked, under half of the shortfall reflects unresolved V genes, and no reason is known for the rest. That table furnishes V, J and clone size, whereas the DNA furnished D and trimming. The sample yields around 180,000 clones; about 12% were counted once. The ten largest account for roughly 0.56% of the sample.

From each donor, a single peripheral blood sample of 90 to 150 mL on average was drawn into heparinised tubes. A BD FACSAria II was used to sort naive, central memory, regulatory and stem cell-like memory CD4+ T cells with a panel that included CD45RO, CCR7, CD25, CD127, CD95 and CD27. Every sorted population had a purity above 98%. PBMCs were isolated right away by Lymphoprep density gradient centrifugation and were stained directly, without culture. Samples were stained and sorted in pairs, with one healthy donor and one patient per experiment, so that batch effects were minimized. Reading the germline V gene gives CDR1 SQVTM and CDR2 ANQGSEA. The CDR3 runs 13 residues from the cysteine to the phenylalanine. The kept DNA is CDR3 alone, 39 bases in frame from the first base. V loses 7 bases at its end and J loses 1 base; junction bases beyond the gene matches: 4.

The chain is made from TRBV29-1 and TRBJ1-1; 9 middle bases align to TRBD1. The material sequenced was central memory CD4+ T cells from blood. The receptor was derived from a woman between 18 and 29 years old in good health. The CDR3 amino acid sequence is: CSAGQGRNTEAFF. The DNA is as follows: TGCAGCGCAGGACAGGGGCGGAACACTGAAGCTTTCTTT.